This T cell receptor (beta chain) originates from a study of control samples from healthy donors and cancer patients. V was pared by 7 bases and J by 5 bases, with 12 bases between. The CDR3 runs to 13 residues. Germline CDR1 reads SGHVS; CDR2 reads FQNEAQ. The assay was immunoSEQ multiplex PCR, and TCRdb's table has in-frame clones only and misses some. The sample includes approximately 53,000 clones, around 93% of them seen just once. Material: PBMCs. This rearrangement joins TRBV7-8 to TRBJ1-5, with a tentative D call TRBD1 (5 bases). The clonotype originates from a man aged 30 to 39 with colorectal cancer. Written as DNA, the CDR3 is TGTGCCAGCACTCAGGGATTCGATCAGCCCCAGCATTTT. The encoded protein is CASTQGFDQPQHF.